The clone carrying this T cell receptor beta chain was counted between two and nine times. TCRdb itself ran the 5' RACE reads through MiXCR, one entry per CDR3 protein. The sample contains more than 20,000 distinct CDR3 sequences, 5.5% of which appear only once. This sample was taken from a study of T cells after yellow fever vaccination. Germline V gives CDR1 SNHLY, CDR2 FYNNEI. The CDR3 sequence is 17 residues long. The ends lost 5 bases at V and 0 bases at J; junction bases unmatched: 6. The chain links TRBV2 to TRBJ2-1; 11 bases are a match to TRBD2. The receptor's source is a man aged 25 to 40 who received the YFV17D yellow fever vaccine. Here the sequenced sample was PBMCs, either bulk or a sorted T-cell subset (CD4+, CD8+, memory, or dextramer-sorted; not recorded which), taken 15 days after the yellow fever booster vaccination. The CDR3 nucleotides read TGTGCCAGCAGTTTTTCAACTAGCGGGAGCTCCTACAATGAGCAGTTCTTC. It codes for CASSFSTSGSSYNEQFF.